The 28 T cell receptor beta chains below were found in one sample sequenced in a study of blood T cells in healthy people across ages. A sample-barcoded 5' primer and a J-beta primer mix were used in a second PCR of roughly 7 to 11 cycles. MiXCR, run by TCRdb on the 5' RACE reads, gives a single entry per CDR3 protein. The table lists 700,000 to 1,000,000 distinct CDR3 sequences, around two fifths of them singletons. Sequenced: blood. All receptors derive from a man between 60 and 75 years old in good health.

The chain employs TRBV7-2 and TRBJ1-4; weak D call: TRBD1 (5 bases). Per germline, CDR1 SGHTA and CDR2 FQGNSA. V dropped 2 bases and J dropped 7 bases, with 20 bases sitting between them. There are 17 residues in the CDR3. The CDR3 DNA reads TGTGCCAGCAGCTTACCCATAGGCGGGGGATTTATTGAAAAACTGTTTTTT. This encodes CASSLPIGGGFIEKLFF.

This clonotype was picked up a small number of times. V is TRBV7-2 and J is TRBJ1-1, with D unclear. V shed 6 bases and J shed 8 bases, with 10 bases lying between them. The CDR3 is 11 amino acids. Germline V lookup: CDR1 SGHTA, CDR2 FQGNSA. CDR3 sequence: CASRSEVEAFF. CDR3 in DNA: TGTGCCAGCAGGTCGGAAGTAGAAGCTTTCTTT.

There are a few counts of this clonotype. The V and J genes are TRBV7-6 and TRBJ2-5; 10 nucleotides agree with TRBD2. Germline V gene lookup returns CDR1 SGHVS and CDR2 FNYEAQ. The CDR3 has 16 amino acids. V gave up 1 base and J gave up 1 base; unmatched junction bases: 3. The DNA of the CDR3 is TGTGCCAGCAGCTTAGAGGTAGCGGGAGGCCAAGAGACCCAGTACTTC. Translation: CASSLEVAGGQETQYF.

In this sample, this clonotype turned up a few times. The V call is TRBV28, the J call TRBJ2-5; 8 nucleotides agree with TRBD2. The CDR3 runs to 17 residues. With V trimmed by 5 bases and J by 2 bases, 13 bases remained unmatched. The germline gives CDR1 MDHEN, CDR2 SYDVKM. The CDR3 spells CASSPFRLAGLQETQYF. In nucleotides, the CDR3 is TGTGCCAGCAGTCCCTTTAGGTTAGCGGGGCTTCAAGAGACCCAGTACTTC.

V is TRBV28 and J is TRBJ2-7; D remains ambiguous. V dropped 6 bases and J dropped 9 bases, with 12 bases sitting between them. CDR1 and CDR2 from the germline V gene are MDHEN and SYDVKM. This CDR3 is 11 amino acids long. The CDR3 coding sequence is TGTGCCAGCAGATCCTCCCGCGGGCAGTACTTC. It specifies CASRSSRGQYF.

DNA for the CDR3: TGTGCCAGCAGCCAAGCCGGGCGGGGGGGTTACGAGCAGTACTTC. This gives the protein CASSQAGRGGYEQYF. J is TRBJ2-7 and V is TRBV3-1, with 9 bases lining up with TRBD2. Germline V lookup: CDR1 LGHDT, CDR2 YNNKEL (reference sequence). V dropped 1 base and J dropped 4; count of bases not matched to a gene: 5. The CDR3 has 15 amino acids.

In this sample, this clonotype turned up a few times. The chain combines TRBV6-1 with TRBJ2-3, with D perhaps matching TRBD1 (6 bases). This CDR3 is 14 amino acids long. From germline, CDR1 is MNHNS and CDR2 SASEGT. V was pared by 5 bases and J by 5 bases, with 14 bases between. CDR3: CASSQGGAEDTQYF. The DNA for the CDR3 is TGTGCCAGCAGTCAAGGGGGAGCTGAAGATACGCAGTATTTT.

V is TRBV29-1 and J is TRBJ1-6; tentatively, D is TRBD1 (6 bases). The CDR3 has 13 amino acids. Deletions cut 6 bases from V and 3 bases from J, with 9 bases between. CDR1 and CDR2 from the germline V gene are SQVTM and ANQGSEA. CDR3 nucleotide sequence: TGCAGCGTCACACAGGGCTATAATTCACCCCTCCACTTT. Protein sequence: CSVTQGYNSPLHF. The complete variable domain, with remaining parts taken from reference TRBV29-1 and TRBJ1-6, reads SAVISQKPSRDICQRGTSLTIQCQVDSQVTMMFWYRQQPGQSLTLIATANQGSEATYESGFVIDKFPISRPNLTFSTLTVSNMSPEDSSIYLCSVTQGYNSPLHFGNGTRLTVT.

The V gene is TRBV11-2, the J gene TRBJ2-7; D may be TRBD1 (6 bases). V lost 1 base and J 2 bases, leaving 18 bases between the germline ends. The germline gives CDR1 SGHAT, CDR2 FQNNGV. The CDR3 is 17 amino acids. The CDR3 DNA is TGTGCCAGCAGCTTAGTCCAGGGGACCGACAAGACCTACGAGCAGTACTTC. Protein: CASSLVQGTDKTYEQYF. The full variable domain, in which reference TRBV11-2 and TRBJ2-7 provide the parts outside the CDR3, is EAGVAQSPRYKIIEKRQSVAFWCNPISGHATLYWYQQILGQGPKLLIQFQNNGVVDDSQLPKDRFSAERLKGVDSTLKIQPAKLEDSAVYLCASSLVQGTDKTYEQYFGPGTRLTVT.

This clonotype was seen a handful of times. The chain joins TRBV7-2 to TRBJ2-2; 7 bases align to TRBD2. Germline CDR1 and CDR2: SGHTA and FQGNSA. The trim removed 4 bases at V and 4 bases at J, leaving 6 bases unmatched. The CDR3 loop spans 15 amino acids. The CDR3 bases are TGTGCCAGCAGCTACACTAGCGACGGCACCGGGGAGCTGTTTTTT. The encoded protein is CASSYTSDGTGELFF.

The chain uses TRBV3-1 and TRBJ2-5; a possible D gene is TRBD2 (6 bases). Germline CDR1 and CDR2: LGHDT and YNNKEL (reference sequence). This CDR3 is 16 amino acids long. V lost 1 base to trimming and J lost 5 bases, with 17 bases between them. The CDR3 DNA reads TGTGCCAGCAGCCAAGGGTCCGCACAAGGGAGGGAGACCCAGTACTTC. It codes for CASSQGSAQGRETQYF.

The genes are TRBV6-5 and TRBJ1-6, with D possibly TRBD1 on 6 matching bases. Germline CDR1 reads MNHEY; CDR2 reads SVGAGI. The CDR3 extends over 19 amino acids. V was cut by 1 base and J by 0 bases, with 16 bases left in between. CDR3 nucleotide sequence: TGTGCCAGCAGTTACTGGGGGGCCTCCGAGAGCTCCTATAATTCACCCCTCCACTTT. It specifies CASSYWGASESSYNSPLHF.

This clonotype appeared a few times. V usage is TRBV25-1 and J usage is TRBJ2-1, with TRBD2 matching over 8 bases. V was clipped by 1 base and J by 7 bases; unmatched bases: 6. The germline V gene has CDR1 MGHDK and CDR2 SYGVNS. CDR3 length equals 15 residues. The CDR3 DNA reads as TGTGCCAGCAGTGAATCTGCGGGGGGTGGTAATGAGCAGTTCTTC. This encodes CASSESAGGGNEQFF.

This clonotype was detected only a few times. The chain is built from TRBV27 and TRBJ2-1; a possible D gene is TRBD1 (6 bases). V lost 3 bases and J lost 10, with 13 bases in between. Per the germline V gene, CDR1 is MNHEY and CDR2 is SMNVEV (reference sequence). The CDR3 spans 13 residues. The DNA for the CDR3 is TGTGCCAGCAGTTTCGACAGGCCAGGGGAGCAGTTCTTC. Translating it yields CASSFDRPGEQFF.

The chain recombines TRBV20-1 with TRBJ2-1; D ambiguous. The germline V gene has CDR1 DFQATT and CDR2 SNEGSKA (reference sequence). The CDR3 has 16 amino acids. The CDR3 nucleotides read TGCAGCACTCAGATACCGAGGCAAAGCTCCTACAATGAGCAGTTCTTC. Translating gives CSTQIPRQSSYNEQFF.

A few counts support this clonotype. The chain links TRBV28 to TRBJ2-5; D gene uncertain. This CDR3 has 15 residues. Germline CDR1 is MDHEN and CDR2 is SYDVKM. Trimming pared 6 bases from V and 5 bases from J, leaving 19 bases between. The CDR3 sequence: CASSPSLLDAETQYF. The DNA of the CDR3 is TGTGCCAGCAGCCCTTCCCTCCTCGACGCGGAGACCCAGTACTTC.

The V and J genes are TRBV7-9 and TRBJ1-2, with TRBD1 identical over 10 bases. Trimming removed 5 bases from V and 3 bases from J; junction bases left unmatched: 12. The CDR3 has 17 residues. The germline CDR1 and CDR2 sequences are SEHNR and FQNEAQ (reference sequence). This CDR3 is CASSPEGQGKLHYGYTF. CDR3 bases: TGTGCCAGCAGCCCGGAGGGACAGGGGAAACTTCACTATGGCTACACCTTC.

This clonotype was seen a handful of times. V gene TRBV29-1 combines with J gene TRBJ2-1; 13 positions agree with TRBD2. Germline V lookup: CDR1 SQVTM, CDR2 ANQGSEA. After removal of 4 bases from V and 8 bases from J, the junction contained 11 bases not matched to a gene. The CDR3 contains 16 residues. The CDR3: CSVGPLLAGGPDEQFF. In DNA, the CDR3 is TGCAGCGTTGGGCCTCTACTAGCGGGGGGGCCTGATGAGCAGTTCTTC.

The chain is built from TRBV9 and TRBJ2-3, with 8 bases fitting TRBD2. The CDR3 contains 16 residues. CDR1 SGDLS and CDR2 YYNGEE come from the germline V gene. The J segment lost 1 base and the V segment lost 0 bases, leaving 4 bases of the junction unmatched. The chain's CDR3 is CASSVGSGAGTDTQYF. The CDR3 DNA sequence: TGTGCCAGCAGCGTAGGTAGCGGGGCCGGCACAGATACGCAGTATTTT. The full variable domain, rest sourced from reference TRBV9 and TRBJ2-3, is DSGVTQTPKHLITATGQRVTLRCSPRSGDLSVYWYQQSLDQGLQFLIQYYNGEERAKGNILERFSAQQFPDLHSELNLSSLELGDSALYFCASSVGSGAGTDTQYFGPGTRLTVL.

The chain couples TRBV4-1 to TRBJ1-4, with TRBD1 as a possible D gene (5 bases). CDR1 and CDR2 from the germline V gene are MGHRA and YSYEKL. Trimming took off 0 bases at V and 5 bases at J, with 7 bases between the two ends. The CDR3 runs 14 residues. CDR3 coding DNA: TGCGCCAGCAGCCAAGAAGGGACCAATGAAAAACTGTTTTTT. Its translation is CASSQEGTNEKLFF.

This clonotype was recorded a few times. This chain joins TRBV7-2 and TRBJ2-7; 9 bases are a match to TRBD1. With 6 bases clipped from V and 3 bases from J, the junction kept 9 bases outside the gene matches. The CDR3 runs to 15 residues. Looked up from germline, CDR1 is SGHTA and CDR2 is FQGNSA. The CDR3 nucleotides read TGTGCCAGCAGTTTGGGACAGGGATTTTTCTACGAGCAGTACTTC. Amino acid sequence: CASSLGQGFFYEQYF.

The V call is TRBV21-1, the J call TRBJ1-6. TRBV21-1 has pseudogene status. CDR3 length: 17 amino acids. Here the CDR3 DNA reads TGTGCCAGCAGCAAAGTCGGCGGGAGCTCCTATAATTCACCCCTCCACTTT. Translating gives CASSKVGGSSYNSPLHF.

This chain joins TRBV6-2 or TRBV6-3 and TRBJ2-4, with D perhaps matching TRBD2 (5 bases). This CDR3 is built from 13 residues. V lost 6 bases and J 6 bases, leaving 12 bases between the germline ends. Per the germline V gene, CDR1 is MNHEY and CDR2 is SVGEGT. The CDR3 DNA sequence: TGTGCCAGCAGGGCTCCAGCGGTAAACATTCAGTACTTC. This sequence encodes CASRAPAVNIQYF.

The chain couples TRBV29-1 to TRBJ2-1; 7 nucleotides agree with TRBD2. The CDR3 is 12 amino acids. Germline-derived CDR1 and CDR2 are SQVTM and ANQGSEA. Trimming at V came to 7 bases and at J to 7 bases, leaving 7 bases not matched to a gene. The chain's CDR3 is CSGFGGRNEQFF. In DNA, the CDR3 is TGCAGCGGGTTCGGGGGGAGGAATGAGCAGTTCTTC.

The chain carries TRBV12-3 or TRBV12-4 and TRBJ2-3, with a weak D call TRBD2 (6 bases). Trimming removed 3 bases at V and 4 bases at J, with 14 bases between. The CDR3 is 15 residues long. DNA for the CDR3: TGTGCCAGCAGTTTGAACCGGGGGATGGCAGATACGCAGTATTTT. Translated: CASSLNRGMADTQYF.

This clonotype occurred a few times. V is TRBV24-1 and J is TRBJ2-5; D unresolved. The germline V gene has CDR1 KGHDR and CDR2 SFDVKD. With 6 bases removed from V and 6 bases from J, the gap between germline ends came to 13 bases. The CDR3 extends over 13 amino acids. CDR3 protein: CATSTRDSKTQYF. CDR3 DNA: TGTGCCACCAGTACAAGAGATTCAAAGACCCAGTACTTC.

The V and J genes are TRBV7-9 and TRBJ2-7, with TRBD1 identical over 9 bases. Trimming removed 3 bases from V and 4 bases from J; junction bases left unmatched: 7. Germline CDR1 is SEHNR and CDR2 is FQNEAQ (reference sequence). The CDR3 covers 15 residues. CDR3 nucleotides: TGTGCCAGCAGCTTGGGGACTGGGACAGGGTACGAGCAGTACTTC. It translates to CASSLGTGTGYEQYF. The full variable domain, in which reference TRBV7-9 and TRBJ2-7 provide the parts outside the CDR3, is DTGVSQNPRHKITKRGQNVTFRCDPISEHNRLYWYRQTLGQGPEFLTYFQNEAQLEKSRLLSDRFSAERPKGSFSTLEIQRTEQGDSAMYLCASSLGTGTGYEQYFGPGTRLTVT.

The V gene is TRBV6-2 or TRBV6-3, the J gene TRBJ2-3; weak D call: TRBD1 (5 bases). This CDR3 is 14 amino acids long. Germline values: CDR1 MNHEY, CDR2 SVGEGT. V lost 4 bases, J lost 6 bases, and 14 bases lay in between. CDR3 nucleotide sequence: TGTGCCAGCAGTTGGGGCGGACGGCACGATACGCAGTATTTT. Its translation: CASSWGGRHDTQYF.